This TCR beta chain was profiled in a study of persistence of HIV-infected CD4 T cells. Study in general: Up to about 180 mL blood was drawn at multiple time points; a couple of donors had single-time leukapheresis. General study results and limits: Rare CMV-responding cells carrying HIV-1 proviruses were not analyzed separately for TCR. Degenerate expanded CDR3beta sequences were enriched among CMV- and Gag-responding cells.

The immunoSEQ assay was version 4, run in survey mode. Genomic DNA was diluted to around 10 ng/uL, up to 1 ug per sample. Data came from immunoSEQ multiplex PCR; TCRdb stores just in-frame clones and leaves some out. The sample consists of about 30,000 clones, roughly 70% of them appearing once. This clone was detected a few times. Its antigen is as yet unknown. Overlapping HIV-1 Gag 15-mer peptides at 0.95 to 1 ug per peptide per mL were used. Sorting selected CD4+ T cells upregulating both CD40 ligand and CD69. The starting material was CD4+ T cells sorted from PBMCs after approximately 20-hour stimulation, obtained from a patient who received antiretroviral therapy. This receptor was identified in an adult man with HIV who was CMV-seropositive.

CDR3 sequence: CATSEAGTSQHF. For the CDR3, the DNA is TGTGCCACCAGTGAGGCGGGGACGTCCCAGCATTTT. The chain joins TRBV24-1 to TRBJ1-5, with D tentatively TRBD1 (5 bases). Trimming removed 4 bases at V and 11 bases at J, with 11 bases between. Germline loops: CDR1 KGHDR, CDR2 SFDVKD. The CDR3 totals 12 residues.